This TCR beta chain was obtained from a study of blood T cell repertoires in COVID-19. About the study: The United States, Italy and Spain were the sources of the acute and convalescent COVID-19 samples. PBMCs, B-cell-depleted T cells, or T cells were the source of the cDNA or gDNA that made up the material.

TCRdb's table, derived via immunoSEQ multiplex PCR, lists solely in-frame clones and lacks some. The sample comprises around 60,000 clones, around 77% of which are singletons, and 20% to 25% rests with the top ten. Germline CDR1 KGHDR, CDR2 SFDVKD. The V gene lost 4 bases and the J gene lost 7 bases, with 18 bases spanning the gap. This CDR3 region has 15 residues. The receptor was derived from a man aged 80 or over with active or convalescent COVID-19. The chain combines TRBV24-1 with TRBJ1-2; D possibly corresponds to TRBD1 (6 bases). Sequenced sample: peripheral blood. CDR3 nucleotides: TGTGCCACCAGTGAGGGGAACAGGGCGACGCGTGGCTACACCTTC. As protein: CATSEGNRATRGYTF.